The 26 T cell receptor beta chains below all came from one sample that was sequenced in a study of shared clonotypes between healthy human individuals. Produced via immunoSEQ multiplex PCR; TCRdb's table is partial and in-frame only. This table holds 1.5 million to 1.9 million clones, nearly 99% found once. Sequenced sample: naive CD4+ T cells sorted from blood. Subset here: CD45RA+ positively selected. The receptors were gathered from a man aged 25-45 years in good health.

The V call is TRBV7-6, the J call TRBJ1-1; D is undetermined. The ends were cut back, 8 bases at V and 7 bases at J, with 8 bases in the middle. In germline, CDR1 is SGHVS, CDR2 FNYEAQ. CDR3 length: 10 amino acids. This CDR3 is CASGGLEAFF. The CDR3 region has the DNA TGTGCCAGCGGCGGGCTTGAAGCTTTCTTT. Supplemented by reference TRBV7-6 and TRBJ1-1, the full variable domain reads GAGVSQSPRYKVTKRGQDVALRCDPISGHVSLYWYRQALGQGPEFLTYFNYEAQQDKSGLPNDRFSAERPEGSISTLTIQRTEQRDSAMYRCASGGLEAFFGQGTRLTVV.

The rearrangement links TRBV29-1 to TRBJ2-3; TRBD1 matches at 7 bases. This CDR3 spans 13 amino acids. Germline CDR1 is SQVTM and CDR2 is ANQGSEA. The trim removed 6 bases at V and 2 bases at J, leaving 5 bases unmatched. The chain's CDR3 is CSVGDSLTDTQYF. Here the CDR3 DNA reads TGCAGCGTCGGGGACAGCCTCACAGATACGCAGTATTTT.

The rearrangement links TRBV5-4 to TRBJ2-7; 13 nucleotides align to TRBD2. Germline V gene data show CDR1 as SGHNT and CDR2 as YYREEE (reference sequence). The trim removed 0 bases at V and 2 bases at J, leaving 5 bases unmatched. The CDR3 is 17 amino acids. CDR3 in amino acids: CASSLGGLAGATYEQYF. CDR3 nucleotide sequence: TGTGCCAGCAGCTTGGGAGGACTAGCGGGAGCAACCTACGAGCAGTACTTC.

The chain employs TRBV10-3 and TRBJ2-1; D is possibly TRBD1 (5 bases). The germline CDR1 and CDR2 sequences are ENHRY and SYGVKD. V dropped 3 bases and J dropped 9 bases, with 9 bases sitting between them. The CDR3 sequence is 12 residues long. For the CDR3, the DNA is TGTGCCATCAGTGAAAGGGGTGGTGAGCAGTTCTTC. This translates into CAISERGGEQFF.

V is TRBV10-3 and J is TRBJ2-2, with a possible D match to TRBD1 (6 bases). The germline V gene encodes CDR1 ENHRY and CDR2 SYGVKD. Trimming shortened V by 3 bases and J by 7 bases, and 12 bases separated the two germline ends. There are 14 residues in the CDR3. As DNA, the CDR3 is TGTGCCATCAGTGAACGTTTGACAGGCGGGGAGCTGTTTTTT. Translation: CAISERLTGGELFF.

The V gene is TRBV6-5, the J gene TRBJ1-5; D uncertain. CDR3 length: 15 amino acids. Between the trimmed V and J ends, which lost 0 bases and 7 bases, there was a span of 13 bases. Looked up from germline, CDR1 is MNHEY and CDR2 is SVGAGI. The CDR3 reads CASSYSRVPGQPQHF. The CDR3 DNA sequence: TGTGCCAGCAGTTACTCGAGAGTGCCTGGGCAGCCCCAGCATTTT.

J is TRBJ2-1 and V is TRBV14; D gene ambiguous. V was shortened by 0 bases and J by 5 bases, with 17 bases between the two germline ends. Germline CDR1 and CDR2: SGHDN and FVKESK. The CDR3 has 17 amino acids. In nucleotides, the CDR3 is TGTGCCAGCAGCCAAGATCAGCTACTCTATTCTAACAATGAGCAGTTCTTC. Translating gives CASSQDQLLYSNNEQFF. The full variable domain, in which reference TRBV14 and TRBJ2-1 provide the parts outside the CDR3, is EAGVTQFPSHSVIEKGQTVTLRCDPISGHDNLYWYRRVMGKEIKFLLHFVKESKQDESGMPNNRFLAERTGGTYSTLKVQPAELEDSGVYFCASSQDQLLYSNNEQFFGPGTRLTVL.

This clone was found once. V and J are TRBV18 and TRBJ2-2; 8 bases align to TRBD1. J gave up 5 bases and V 5 bases, and 7 bases lay outside the gene matches. The CDR3 totals 15 residues. Germline-derived CDR1 and CDR2 are KGHSH and LQKENI. This CDR3 is CASSSRTGTTGELFF. CDR3 sequence (DNA): TGTGCCAGCTCATCCAGGACAGGGACGACCGGGGAGCTGTTTTTT. Together with reference TRBV18 and TRBJ2-2, the CDR3 gives the full variable domain: NAGVMQNPRHLVRRRGQEARLRCSPMKGHSHVYWYRQLPEEGLKFMVYLQKENIIDESGMPKERFSAEFPKEGPSILRIQQVVRGDSAAYFCASSSRTGTTGELFFGEGSRLTVL.

The chain combines TRBV28 with TRBJ1-1; D is perhaps TRBD1 (6 bases). Germline V CDR1 and CDR2: MDHEN, SYDVKM. This CDR3 is 16 amino acids long. V shed 5 bases and J shed 0 bases, with 16 bases lying between them. The CDR3 sequence is CASSQGGGPLNTEAFF. The DNA of the CDR3 is TGTGCCAGCAGTCAGGGAGGGGGGCCTTTGAACACTGAAGCTTTCTTT. Complete variable domain (other parts from reference TRBV28 and TRBJ1-1): DVKVTQSSRYLVKRTGEKVFLECVQDMDHENMFWYRQDPGLGLRLIYFSYDVKMKEKGDIPEGYSVSREKKERFSLILESASTNQTSMYLCASSQGGGPLNTEAFFGQGTRLTVV.

The CDR3 spells CASSRGAYNEQFF. The CDR3 DNA reads TGTGCCAGCAGCAGAGGGGCCTACAATGAGCAGTTCTTC. The rearrangement joins TRBV9 to TRBJ2-1; perhaps D is TRBD1 or TRBD2 (5 bases each). CDR3 length equals 13 residues. CDR1 is SGDLS and CDR2 is YYNGEE in the germline V gene. V was cut by 4 bases and J by 2 bases, with 7 bases left in between.

As regards this clone: Additional DNA sequences in this sample encode the identical CDR3. The chain employs TRBV6-1 and TRBJ1-4; possible D gene TRBD1, 6 bases. The ends were cut back, 6 bases at V and 2 bases at J, with 10 bases in the middle. The CDR3 consists of 14 residues. Germline V CDR1 and CDR2: MNHNS, SASEGT. As DNA, the CDR3 is TGTGCCAGCAGGGAGGGGGGGACTAATGAAAAACTGTTTTTT. Translated, it gives CASREGGTNEKLFF.

DNA of the CDR3: TGTGCCAGCAGTAAAAACAGGGGAGGGGGTCAGCCCCAGCATTTT. It yields the protein CASSKNRGGGQPQHF. The chain has TRBV2 and TRBJ1-5, with TRBD1 identical over 7 bases. Germline V gene lookup returns CDR1 SNHLY and CDR2 FYNNEI. Unmatched junction bases numbered 10, after V lost 5 bases and J lost 6 bases. This CDR3 has 15 amino acids.

CDR3 residues: CASSPPSPEGGELFF. For the CDR3, the DNA is TGTGCCAGCTCACCACCGTCCCCAGAAGGCGGGGAGCTGTTTTTT. This chain connects TRBV18 to TRBJ2-2; unclear D gene. This CDR3 is built from 15 residues. The V end lost 0 bases, the J end lost 7 bases, and 12 bases lay between the germline ends. Germline CDR1 is KGHSH and CDR2 is LQKENI.

This chain connects TRBV7-8 to TRBJ1-2; D call uncertain. Trimming cost V 5 bases and J 6 bases, with 10 bases left between them. The V gene's germline CDR1 is SGHVS and CDR2 FQNEAQ. The CDR3 totals 12 residues. CDR3 residues: CASSNSGNGYTF. CDR3 nucleotides: TGTGCCAGCAGCAACTCAGGAAATGGCTACACCTTC.

As to this clone: Other DNA sequences in this specimen translate into the identical CDR3. The V and J genes are TRBV9 and TRBJ1-4; D might be TRBD1 (6 bases). Trimming cost V 4 bases and J 3 bases, with 10 bases left between them. Germline CDR1 and CDR2: SGDLS and YYNGEE. This CDR3 has 14 amino acids. CDR3 DNA: TGTGCCAGCAGCTCGACAGGCTCTAATGAAAAACTGTTTTTT. Its protein product is CASSSTGSNEKLFF.

A word on this clone: In the same sample, other DNA sequences code for this CDR3. The chain links TRBV9 to TRBJ2-2; D gene uncertain. Germline-derived CDR1 and CDR2 are SGDLS and YYNGEE. The CDR3 runs 13 residues. Trimming removed 0 bases at V and 4 bases at J, with 4 bases between. CDR3 nucleotide sequence: TGTGCCAGCAGCGTAGTACCCACCGGGGAGCTGTTTTTT. Translation: CASSVVPTGELFF.

In DNA form, the CDR3 reads TGCGCCAGCAGCCAAGGCAGGGTCTCCTACGAGCAGTACTTC. Translated: CASSQGRVSYEQYF. This rearrangement joins TRBV4-3 to TRBJ2-7, with D possibly matching TRBD1 (5 bases). Trimming removed 1 base from V and 0 bases from J, with 7 bases in between. The germline CDR1 and CDR2 sequences are LGHNA and YSLEER. The CDR3 spans 14 residues.

The chain couples TRBV15 to TRBJ1-4; 9 nucleotides match TRBD1. From germline, CDR1 is LNHNV and CDR2 YYDKDF (reference sequence). V was pared by 0 bases and J by 11 bases, with 13 bases of the junction left unmatched. The CDR3 spans 17 residues. CDR3 nucleotides: TGTGCCACCAGCAGAGATCCGACGTGGACAGGGGATAGTAAACTGTTTTTT. Its protein is CATSRDPTWTGDSKLFF.

The rearrangement joins TRBV4-3 to TRBJ2-7; possibly TRBD1 for D (6 bases). Germline values: CDR1 LGHNA, CDR2 YSLEER. The CDR3 contains 16 residues. Trimming removed 0 bases from V and 3 bases from J, with 15 bases in between. CDR3 nucleotide sequence: TGCGCCAGCAGCCAAGACAGAGGGGGTAACCGCTACGAGCAGTACTTC. The encoded protein is CASSQDRGGNRYEQYF.

The gene calls are TRBV7-9 and TRBJ2-7; TRBD2 aligns across 8 bases. Germline assignment: CDR1 SEHNR and CDR2 FQNEAQ (reference sequence). The CDR3 loop spans 18 amino acids. Unmatched junction bases numbered 20, after V lost 3 bases and J lost 7 bases. This chain's CDR3 is CASSFPGPGTSGPWEQYF. In DNA form, the CDR3 reads TGTGCCAGCAGCTTTCCGGGCCCTGGAACTAGCGGCCCCTGGGAGCAGTACTTC.

Remarks on this clone: This same CDR3 is encoded by further DNA sequences in the sample. The rearrangement joins TRBV7-8 to TRBJ2-3, with D unclear. Trimming stripped 2 bases from V and 3 bases from J, with 6 bases between. The CDR3 loop spans 13 amino acids. The germline V gene encodes CDR1 SGHVS and CDR2 FQNEAQ. CDR3: CASSLRETDTQYF. CDR3 coding DNA: TGTGCCAGCAGCTTACGCGAGACAGATACGCAGTATTTT.

This clone has a single count. This chain connects TRBV2 to TRBJ2-2, with 7 bases that match TRBD1. Germline V CDR1 and CDR2: SNHLY, FYNNEI. The CDR3 consists of 17 residues. The ends lost 7 bases at V and 5 bases at J; junction bases unmatched: 16. Here the CDR3 reads CASNYRTGVGITGELFF. DNA for the CDR3: TGTGCCAGCAACTACCGGACAGGTGTAGGGATAACCGGGGAGCTGTTTTTT.

This sequence joins TRBV29-1 and TRBJ2-7; 12 nucleotides agree with TRBD2. There are 12 residues in the CDR3. J gave up 6 bases and V 4 bases, and 1 base lay outside the gene matches. The germline V gene encodes CDR1 SQVTM and CDR2 ANQGSEA. CDR3 nucleotides: TGCAGCGTTGTACTAGCGGGAGGCGAGCAGTACTTC. Translated: CSVVLAGGEQYF.

The chain joins TRBV18 to TRBJ2-2, with 14 positions matching TRBD2. V dropped 4 bases and J dropped 0; count of bases not matched to a gene: 10. The V gene's germline CDR1 is KGHSH and CDR2 LQKENI. The CDR3 length is 20 residues. CDR3 nucleotides: TGTGCCAGCTCACGGGTCATAGGGACTAGCGGGAGTTCGAACACCGGGGAGCTGTTTTTT. This translates into CASSRVIGTSGSSNTGELFF.

V and J are TRBV7-8 and TRBJ2-5; 13 bases fit TRBD2. The CDR3 contains 19 residues. V dropped 2 bases and J dropped 1; count of bases not matched to a gene: 10. CDR1 SGHVS and CDR2 FQNEAQ come from the germline V gene. The CDR3 spells CASSLLRTSGSVGQETQYF. CDR3 DNA sequence: TGTGCCAGCAGCTTATTACGGACTAGCGGGAGCGTGGGCCAAGAGACCCAGTACTTC.

The CDR3 nucleotides read TGTGCCAGCAGCGATCCCGGGGGGGACTCCTACAATGAGCAGTTCTTC. Translated: CASSDPGGDSYNEQFF. The V and J genes are TRBV7-2 and TRBJ2-1; the match to TRBD2 covers 8 bases. The trim removed 5 bases at V and 0 bases at J, leaving 6 bases unmatched. The germline gives CDR1 SGHTA, CDR2 FQGNSA. The CDR3 contains 16 residues.